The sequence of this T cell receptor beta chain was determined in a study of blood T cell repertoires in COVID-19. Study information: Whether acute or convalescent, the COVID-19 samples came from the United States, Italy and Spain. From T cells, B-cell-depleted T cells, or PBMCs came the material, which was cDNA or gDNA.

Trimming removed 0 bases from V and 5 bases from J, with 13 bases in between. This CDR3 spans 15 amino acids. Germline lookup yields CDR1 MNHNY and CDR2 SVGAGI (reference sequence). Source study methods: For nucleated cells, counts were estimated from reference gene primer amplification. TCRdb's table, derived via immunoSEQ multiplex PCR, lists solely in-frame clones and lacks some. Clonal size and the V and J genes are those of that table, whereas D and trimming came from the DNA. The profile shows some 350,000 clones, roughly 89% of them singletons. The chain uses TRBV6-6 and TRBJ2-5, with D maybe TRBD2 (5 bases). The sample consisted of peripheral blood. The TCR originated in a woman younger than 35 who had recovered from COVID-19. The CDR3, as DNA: TGTGCCAGCAGTTACTCGGTGGGAGCCCGCGAGACCCAGTACTTC. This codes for CASSYSVGARETQYF.